Listed below are T cell receptor beta chains from one sample, sequenced in a study of beta chain features in type 1 diabetes. TCRdb's table, derived via immunoSEQ multiplex PCR, lists solely in-frame clones and lacks some. The sample lists roughly 330,000 clones, approximately 10% occurring once. Sequences were obtained from naive CD4+ T cells from blood. The receptors shown here come from a woman younger than 45 in good health. Both conserved end residues are part of each CDR3. A D gene is named only where the DNA matches it firmly. Clone size is given for some rows only: seen once, a few or many times, or a class if the clone is expanded.

>.|few|TRBV29-1|TRBJ2-1
CSVEGLVAGNEQFF
TGCAGCGTTGAAGGGCTAGTAGCTGGTAATGAGCAGTTCTTC
>.|.|TRBV7-7|TRBJ2-5
CASSLGRGIEETQYF
TGTGCTAGCAGCTTAGGCAGGGGCATTGAAGAGACCCAGTACTTC
>TRBD1|.|TRBV5-1|TRBJ1-5
CASSTGTGLNQPQHF
TGCGCCAGCAGCACCGGGACAGGGCTAAATCAGCCCCAGCATTTT
>.|.|TRBV27|TRBJ1-5
CASSAKTGVNQPQHF
TGTGCCAGCAGTGCAAAAACAGGAGTCAATCAGCCCCAGCATTTT
>.|.|TRBV7-2|TRBJ2-5
CASSMGRGRETQYF
TGTGCCAGCAGCATGGGCAGGGGTCGAGAGACCCAGTACTTC
>.|.|TRBV27|TRBJ2-7
CASKEAYDTYEQYF
TGTGCCAGCAAGGAGGCTTACGACACCTACGAGCAGTACTTC
>TRBD2|few|TRBV5-1|TRBJ2-2
CASSLYGVAGGTGELFF
TGCGCCAGCAGCTTGTATGGCGTAGCGGGAGGTACCGGGGAGCTGTTTTTT
>.|few|TRBV5-4|TRBJ2-3
CASSLAGTDTQYF
TGTGCCAGCAGCTTGGCCGGCACAGATACGCAGTATTTT
>TRBD2|.|TRBV30|TRBJ2-1
CAWSVHSGGSSYNEQFF
TGTGCCTGGAGTGTACACTCCGGCGGGAGTTCCTACAATGAGCAGTTCTTC
>TRBD1|.|TRBV6-6|TRBJ1-2
CASSYTGDYGYTF
TGTGCCAGCAGTTACACAGGGGACTATGGCTACACCTTC
>TRBD1|few|TRBV29-1|TRBJ1-1
CSVAGTGPTEAFF
TGCAGCGTTGCCGGGACAGGACCTACTGAAGCTTTCTTT
>TRBD2|few|TRBV7-9|TRBJ2-7
CASSLTSGSYEQYF
TGTGCCAGCAGCTTAACTAGCGGGAGCTACGAGCAGTACTTC
>TRBD1|.|TRBV7-9|TRBJ1-2
CASSLKRDRVREANYGYTF
TGTGCCAGCAGCTTGAAACGGGACAGGGTGAGGGAAGCTAACTATGGCTACACCTTC
>.|.|TRBV11-1|TRBJ1-1
CASRSTRGTEAFF
TGTGCCAGCAGATCGACAAGGGGCACTGAAGCTTTCTTT
>TRBD1|few|TRBV28|TRBJ2-7
CASTGPGQLTYEQYF
TGTGCCAGCACCGGTCCGGGACAGCTAACCTACGAGCAGTACTTC
>.|.|TRBV5-6|TRBJ1-5
CASSLDSSNQPQHF
TGTGCCAGCAGCCTGGACAGTAGCAATCAGCCCCAGCATTTT
>.|.|TRBV20-1|TRBJ1-5
CSALRTLQHF
TGCAGTGCTTTGAGGACACTCCAGCATTTT
>TRBD2|.|TRBV7-8|TRBJ2-7
CASSLVLAGVYEQYF
TGTGCCAGCAGCTTAGTACTAGCGGGAGTCTACGAGCAGTACTTC
>.|few|TRBV29-1|TRBJ1-1
CSVAGATNTEAFF
TGCAGCGTTGCAGGGGCTACGAACACTGAAGCTTTCTTT
>.|.|TRBV27|TRBJ2-5
CASSLSTGQETQYF
TGTGCCAGCAGTTTATCGACAGGCCAAGAGACCCAGTACTTC
>TRBD1|few|TRBV30|TRBJ2-7
CAWSAGGPYEQYF
TGTGCCTGGAGTGCAGGGGGTCCCTACGAGCAGTACTTC
>TRBD1|.|TRBV5-8|TRBJ1-2
CASSLGDRVLDYTF
TGTGCCAGCAGCTTAGGGGACAGGGTCCTCGACTACACCTTC
>TRBD1|.|TRBV2|TRBJ1-5
CASSRDSYQPQHF
TGTGCCAGCAGCCGGGACAGCTATCAGCCCCAGCATTTT
>TRBD2|.|TRBV9|TRBJ2-1
CASSVLAGGPFTYNEQFF
TGTGCCAGCAGCGTACTAGCGGGAGGACCCTTTACCTACAATGAGCAGTTCTTC
>.|few|TRBV5-1|TRBJ2-5
CASSLAASGGGETQYF
TGCGCCAGCAGCTTGGCCGCGTCAGGGGGAGGAGAGACCCAGTACTTC
>TRBD2|.|TRBV7-9|TRBJ2-7
CASSPYSGSRPYEQYF
TGTGCCAGCAGCCCCTACAGCGGGAGTAGGCCCTACGAGCAGTACTTC
>.|.|TRBV28|TRBJ2-2
CASSTSPGLAGELFF
TGTGCCAGCAGCACAAGCCCAGGGTTAGCCGGGGAGCTGTTTTTT
>TRBD1|.|TRBV5-4|TRBJ1-5
CASSRGQGSDQPQHF
TGTGCCAGCAGCCGAGGACAGGGGTCAGATCAGCCCCAGCATTTT
>.|.|TRBV5-1|TRBJ1-2
CASSSGAGVGGYTF
TGCGCCAGCAGCTCAGGGGCAGGAGTAGGTGGCTACACCTTC
>TRBD1|.|TRBV5-1|TRBJ1-2
CASSSRTGSNYGYTF
TGCGCCAGCAGCTCCCGGACAGGGTCTAACTATGGCTACACCTTC
>TRBD2|few|TRBV29-1|TRBJ2-1
CSVEPRVAGGPYNEQFF
TGCAGCGTTGAACCCCGGGTAGCGGGAGGCCCCTACAATGAGCAGTTCTTC
>.|.|TRBV5-6|TRBJ1-4
CASSFRGGDEKLFF
TGTGCCAGCAGCTTCAGGGGTGGTGATGAAAAACTGTTTTTT
>TRBD2|.|TRBV4-3|TRBJ2-3
CASSPQRGGDTQYF
TGCGCCAGCAGCCCTCAGCGGGGGGGTGATACGCAGTATTTT
>.|.|TRBV5-4|TRBJ2-5
CASSQALQETQYF
TGTGCCAGCAGCCAAGCATTACAAGAGACCCAGTACTTC
>.|.|TRBV11-3|TRBJ2-5
CASSPGSEETQYF
TGTGCCAGCAGCCCAGGAAGTGAAGAGACCCAGTACTTC
>TRBD2|.|TRBV7-8|TRBJ2-1
CASSSIAGSSYNEQFF
TGTGCCAGCAGCTCTATAGCGGGATCCTCCTACAATGAGCAGTTCTTC
>TRBD2|.|TRBV18|TRBJ2-1
CASSELAGGGNEQFF
TGTGCCAGCTCCGAGCTAGCGGGAGGGGGCAATGAGCAGTTCTTC
>TRBD2|few|TRBV29-1|TRBJ2-3
CSSQTSVITDTQYF
TGCAGCTCCCAGACTAGCGTCATCACAGATACGCAGTATTTT
>.|.|TRBV19|TRBJ2-6
CASRLSGSGANVLTF
TGTGCCAGTAGGCTATCAGGCTCTGGGGCCAACGTCCTGACTTTC
>.|.|TRBV15|TRBJ1-1
CATSPRGSTEAFF
TGTGCCACCAGTCCCAGGGGCTCCACTGAAGCTTTCTTT
>.|few|TRBV7-6|TRBJ1-3
CASSLASIAVSGNTIYF
TGTGCCAGCAGCTTAGCCTCAATAGCGGTCTCTGGAAACACCATATATTTT
>.|few|TRBV6-4|TRBJ2-1
CASSDSRSGEQFF
TGTGCCAGCAGTGACTCGAGGAGCGGGGAGCAGTTCTTC
>TRBD2|few|TRBV7-2|TRBJ2-7
CASSLGLAASYEQYF
TGTGCCAGCAGCTTGGGACTAGCGGCTTCCTACGAGCAGTACTTC